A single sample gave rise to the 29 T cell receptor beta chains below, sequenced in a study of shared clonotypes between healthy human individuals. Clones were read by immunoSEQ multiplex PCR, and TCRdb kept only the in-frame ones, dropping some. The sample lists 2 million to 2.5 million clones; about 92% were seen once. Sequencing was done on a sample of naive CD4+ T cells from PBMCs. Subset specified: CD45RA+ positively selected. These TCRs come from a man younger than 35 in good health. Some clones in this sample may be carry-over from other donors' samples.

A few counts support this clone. CDR3 loop: CASSPSGIGYIQYF. The CDR3 DNA reads as TGTGCCAGCAGCCCGAGCGGGATTGGGTACATTCAGTACTTC. The chain has TRBV7-8 and TRBJ2-4; 7 bases map to TRBD2. The CDR3 sequence is 14 residues long. Trimming at V came to 5 bases and at J to 8 bases, leaving 9 bases not matched to a gene. Per germline, CDR1 SGHVS and CDR2 FQNEAQ.

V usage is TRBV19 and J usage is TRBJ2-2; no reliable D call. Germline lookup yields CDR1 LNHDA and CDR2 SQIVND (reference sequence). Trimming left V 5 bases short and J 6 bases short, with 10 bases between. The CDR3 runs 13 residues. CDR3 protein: CASSRPISGELFF. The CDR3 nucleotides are TGTGCCAGTAGTCGCCCAATTTCCGGGGAGCTGTTTTTT.

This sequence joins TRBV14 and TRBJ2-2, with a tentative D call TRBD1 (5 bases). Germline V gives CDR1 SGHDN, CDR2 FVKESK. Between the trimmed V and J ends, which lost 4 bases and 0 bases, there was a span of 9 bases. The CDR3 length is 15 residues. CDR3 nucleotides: TGTGCCAGCAGCCGGCAGACAGCGAACACCGGGGAGCTGTTTTTT. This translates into CASSRQTANTGELFF. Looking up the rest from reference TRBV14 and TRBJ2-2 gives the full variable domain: EAGVTQFPSHSVIEKGQTVTLRCDPISGHDNLYWYRRVMGKEIKFLLHFVKESKQDESGMPNNRFLAERTGGTYSTLKVQPAELEDSGVYFCASSRQTANTGELFFGEGSRLTVL.

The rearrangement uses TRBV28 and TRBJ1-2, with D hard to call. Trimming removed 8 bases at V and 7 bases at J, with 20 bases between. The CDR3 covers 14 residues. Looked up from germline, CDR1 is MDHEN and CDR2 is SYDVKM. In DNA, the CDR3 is TGTGCCAGCGCCGTCTTCCACGGATCGGCTGGCTACACCTTC. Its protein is CASAVFHGSAGYTF.

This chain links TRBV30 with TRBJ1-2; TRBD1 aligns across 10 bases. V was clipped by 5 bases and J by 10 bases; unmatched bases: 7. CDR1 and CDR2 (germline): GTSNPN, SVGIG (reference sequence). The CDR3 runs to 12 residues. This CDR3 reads CAWGGQGGYYTF. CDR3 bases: TGTGCCTGGGGAGGACAGGGGGGTTACTACACCTTC.

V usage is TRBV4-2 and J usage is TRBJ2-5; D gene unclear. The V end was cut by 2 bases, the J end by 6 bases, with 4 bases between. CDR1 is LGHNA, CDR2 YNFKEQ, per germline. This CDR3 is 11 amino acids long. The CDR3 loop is CASSQTQTQYF. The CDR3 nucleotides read TGTGCCAGCAGCCAAACCCAGACCCAGTACTTC.

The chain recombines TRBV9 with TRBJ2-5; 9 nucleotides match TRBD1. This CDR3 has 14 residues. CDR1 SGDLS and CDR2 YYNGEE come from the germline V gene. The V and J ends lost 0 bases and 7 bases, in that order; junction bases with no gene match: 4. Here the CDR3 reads CASSVAGQGGTQYF. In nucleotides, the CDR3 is TGTGCCAGCAGCGTAGCGGGACAGGGAGGGACCCAGTACTTC.

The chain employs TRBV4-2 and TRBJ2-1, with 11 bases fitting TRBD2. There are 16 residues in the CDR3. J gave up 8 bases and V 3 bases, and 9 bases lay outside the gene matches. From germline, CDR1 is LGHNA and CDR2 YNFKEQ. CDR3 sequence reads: CASSHDPSGRSDEQFF. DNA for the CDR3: TGTGCCAGCAGCCACGATCCTAGCGGGAGGTCGGATGAGCAGTTCTTC.

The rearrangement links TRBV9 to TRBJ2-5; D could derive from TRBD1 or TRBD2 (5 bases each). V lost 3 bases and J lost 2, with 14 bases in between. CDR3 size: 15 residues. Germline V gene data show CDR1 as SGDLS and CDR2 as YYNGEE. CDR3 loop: CASSARDLSQETQYF. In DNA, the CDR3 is TGTGCCAGCAGCGCCCGGGACCTCTCGCAAGAGACCCAGTACTTC.

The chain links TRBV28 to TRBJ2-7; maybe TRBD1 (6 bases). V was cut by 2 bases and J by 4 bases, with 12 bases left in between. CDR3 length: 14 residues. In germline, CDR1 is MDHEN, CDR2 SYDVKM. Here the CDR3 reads CASSLRGQLYEQYF. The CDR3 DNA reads TGTGCCAGCAGTTTACGCGGACAGCTATACGAGCAGTACTTC.

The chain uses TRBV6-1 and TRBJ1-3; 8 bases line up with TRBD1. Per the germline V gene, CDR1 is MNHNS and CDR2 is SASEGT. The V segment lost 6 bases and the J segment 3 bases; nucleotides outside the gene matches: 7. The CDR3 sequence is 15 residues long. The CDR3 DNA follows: TGTGCCAGCAGACCACAGGGGGGAGGTGGAAACACCATATATTTT. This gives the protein CASRPQGGGGNTIYF.

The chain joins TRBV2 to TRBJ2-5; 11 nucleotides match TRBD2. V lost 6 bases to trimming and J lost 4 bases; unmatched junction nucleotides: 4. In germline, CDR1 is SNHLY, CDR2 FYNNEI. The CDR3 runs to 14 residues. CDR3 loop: CASRDLAGGETQYF. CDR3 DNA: TGTGCCAGCAGGGACCTAGCGGGGGGAGAGACCCAGTACTTC.

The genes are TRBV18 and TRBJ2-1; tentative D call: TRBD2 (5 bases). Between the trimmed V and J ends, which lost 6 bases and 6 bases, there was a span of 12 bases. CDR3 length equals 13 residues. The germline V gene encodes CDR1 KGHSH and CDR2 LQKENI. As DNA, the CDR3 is TGTGCCAGCTCGCCGGGGTCTAGCAATGAGCAGTTCTTC. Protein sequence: CASSPGSSNEQFF.

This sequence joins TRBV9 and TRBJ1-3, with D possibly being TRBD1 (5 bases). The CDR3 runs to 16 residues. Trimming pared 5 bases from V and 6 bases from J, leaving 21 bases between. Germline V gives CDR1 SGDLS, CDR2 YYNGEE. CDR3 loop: CASRRGLGDSENTIYF. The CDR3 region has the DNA TGTGCCAGCAGGCGTGGGCTAGGGGATAGTGAAAACACCATATATTTT.

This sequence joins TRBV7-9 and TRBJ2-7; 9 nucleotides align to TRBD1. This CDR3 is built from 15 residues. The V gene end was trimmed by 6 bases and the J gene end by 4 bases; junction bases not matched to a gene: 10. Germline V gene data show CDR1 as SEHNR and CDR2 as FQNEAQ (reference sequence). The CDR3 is CASSTGTGRKYEQYF. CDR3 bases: TGTGCCAGCAGTACTGGGACAGGGAGGAAGTACGAGCAGTACTTC.

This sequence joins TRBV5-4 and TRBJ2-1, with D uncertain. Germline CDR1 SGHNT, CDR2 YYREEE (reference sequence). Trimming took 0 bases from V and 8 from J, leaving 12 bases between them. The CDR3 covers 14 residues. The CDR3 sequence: CASSLGLREDEQFF. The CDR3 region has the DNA TGTGCCAGCAGCTTGGGGCTACGAGAGGATGAGCAGTTCTTC.

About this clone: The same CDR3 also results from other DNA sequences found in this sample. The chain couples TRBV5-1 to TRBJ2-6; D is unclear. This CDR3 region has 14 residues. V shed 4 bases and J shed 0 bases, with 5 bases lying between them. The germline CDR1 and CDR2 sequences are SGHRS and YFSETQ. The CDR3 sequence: CASSPSSGANVLTF. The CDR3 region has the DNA TGCGCCAGCAGCCCGAGCTCTGGGGCCAACGTCCTGACTTTC.

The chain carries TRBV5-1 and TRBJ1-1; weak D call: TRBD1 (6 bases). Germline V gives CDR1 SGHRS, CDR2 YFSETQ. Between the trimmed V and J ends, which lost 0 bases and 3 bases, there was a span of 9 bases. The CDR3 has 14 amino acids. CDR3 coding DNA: TGCGCCAGCAGCTTGGCCTACAGGGACACTGAAGCTTTCTTT. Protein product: CASSLAYRDTEAFF.

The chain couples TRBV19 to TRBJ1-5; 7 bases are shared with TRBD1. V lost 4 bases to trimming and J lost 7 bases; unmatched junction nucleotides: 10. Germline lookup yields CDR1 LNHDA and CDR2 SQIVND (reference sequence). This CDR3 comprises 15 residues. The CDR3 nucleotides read TGTGCCAGTAGTAAAAAAGACAGGGTGGAACAGCCCCAGCATTTT. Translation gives CASSKKDRVEQPQHF.

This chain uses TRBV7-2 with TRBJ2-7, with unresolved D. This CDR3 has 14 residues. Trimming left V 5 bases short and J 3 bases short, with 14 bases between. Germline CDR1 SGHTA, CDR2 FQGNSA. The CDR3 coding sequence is TGTGCCAGCAGCCCCGCTTCCTGGGGCTACGAGCAGTACTTC. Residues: CASSPASWGYEQYF.

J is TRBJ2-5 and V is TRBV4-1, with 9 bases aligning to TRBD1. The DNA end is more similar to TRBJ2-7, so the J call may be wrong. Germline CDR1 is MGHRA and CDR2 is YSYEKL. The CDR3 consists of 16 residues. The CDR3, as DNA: TGCGCCAGCAGCCTTACCTCCGGGACAGGGTCCTACGAGCAGTACTTC. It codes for CASSLTSGTGSYEQYF.

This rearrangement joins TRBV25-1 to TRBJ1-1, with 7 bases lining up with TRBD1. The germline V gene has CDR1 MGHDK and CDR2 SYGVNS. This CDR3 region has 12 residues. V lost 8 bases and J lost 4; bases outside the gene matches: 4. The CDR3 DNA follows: TGTGCCAGCGGCAGGGGGTCCACTGAAGCTTTCTTT. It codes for CASGRGSTEAFF.

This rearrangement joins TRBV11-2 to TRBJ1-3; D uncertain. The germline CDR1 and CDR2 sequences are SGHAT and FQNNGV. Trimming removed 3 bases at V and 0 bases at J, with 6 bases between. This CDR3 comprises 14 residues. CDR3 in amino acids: CASSLINSGNTIYF. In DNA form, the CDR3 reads TGTGCCAGCAGCTTGATCAACTCTGGAAACACCATATATTTT. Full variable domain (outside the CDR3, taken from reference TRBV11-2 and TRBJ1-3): EAGVAQSPRYKIIEKRQSVAFWCNPISGHATLYWYQQILGQGPKLLIQFQNNGVVDDSQLPKDRFSAERLKGVDSTLKIQPAKLEDSAVYLCASSLINSGNTIYFGEGSWLTVV.

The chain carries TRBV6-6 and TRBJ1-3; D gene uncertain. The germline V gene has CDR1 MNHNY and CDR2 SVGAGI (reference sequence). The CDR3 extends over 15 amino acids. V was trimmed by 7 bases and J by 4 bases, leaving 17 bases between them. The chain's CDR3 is CASTRDGSGGNTIYF. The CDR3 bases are TGTGCCAGCACCAGAGACGGTTCCGGAGGAAACACCATATATTTT.

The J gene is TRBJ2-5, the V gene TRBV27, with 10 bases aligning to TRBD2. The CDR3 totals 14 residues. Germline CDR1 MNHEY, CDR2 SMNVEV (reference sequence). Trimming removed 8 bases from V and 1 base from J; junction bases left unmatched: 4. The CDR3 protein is CASHRTSGQETQYF. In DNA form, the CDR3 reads TGTGCCAGCCATAGGACTAGCGGCCAAGAGACCCAGTACTTC.

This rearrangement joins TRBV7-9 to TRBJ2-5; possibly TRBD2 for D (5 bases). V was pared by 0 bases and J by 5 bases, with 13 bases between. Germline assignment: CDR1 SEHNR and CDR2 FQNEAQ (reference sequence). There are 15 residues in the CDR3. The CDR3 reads CASSLASGGGETQYF. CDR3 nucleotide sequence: TGTGCCAGCAGCTTAGCATCAGGAGGTGGGGAGACCCAGTACTTC.

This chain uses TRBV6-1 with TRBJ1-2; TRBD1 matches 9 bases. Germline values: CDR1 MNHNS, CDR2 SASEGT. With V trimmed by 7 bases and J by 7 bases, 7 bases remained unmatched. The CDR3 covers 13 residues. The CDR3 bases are TGTGCCAGCATGCGGGACAGGGCAGTTGGCTACACCTTC. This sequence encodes CASMRDRAVGYTF.

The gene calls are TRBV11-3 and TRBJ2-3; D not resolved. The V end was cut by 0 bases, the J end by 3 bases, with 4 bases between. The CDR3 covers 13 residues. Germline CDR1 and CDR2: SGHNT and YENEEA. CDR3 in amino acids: CASSLDQTDTQYF. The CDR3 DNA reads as TGTGCCAGCAGCTTAGATCAGACAGATACGCAGTATTTT.

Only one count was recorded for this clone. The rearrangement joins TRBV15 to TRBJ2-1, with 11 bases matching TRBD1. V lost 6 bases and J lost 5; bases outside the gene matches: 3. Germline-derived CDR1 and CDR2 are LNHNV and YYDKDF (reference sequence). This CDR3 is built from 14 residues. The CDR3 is CATRRTGGNNEQFF. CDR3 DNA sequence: TGTGCCACCAGGAGGACAGGGGGCAACAATGAGCAGTTCTTC.